These 5 T cell receptor beta chains share one sample of origin, sequenced in a study of PD-L1 blockade in urothelial cancer. Assay used: immunoSEQ multiplex PCR; TCRdb lists only in-frame clones, some missing. The sample has 95,000 to 150,000 clones, 86% seen once; the top ten hold roughly 2.3%. Described time point: peripheral blood 6 weeks after treatment start. This specimen was PBMCs, taken around atezolizumab (anti-PD-L1) treatment. Every receptor here comes from a man over 45 with urothelial cancer.

The chain combines TRBV7-3 with TRBJ1-2; D is unclear. Trimming stripped 3 bases from V and 7 bases from J, with 15 bases between. This CDR3 has 14 amino acids. Germline V gene lookup returns CDR1 SGHTA and CDR2 FQGTGA. This chain's CDR3 is CASSLEAQTSGYTF. The CDR3 region has the DNA TGTGCCAGCAGCTTGGAGGCGCAGACCAGTGGCTACACCTTC.

V usage is TRBV5-1 and J usage is TRBJ1-1; no definite D call. Germline values: CDR1 SGHRS, CDR2 YFSETQ. The CDR3 has 14 amino acids. Between the trimmed V and J ends, which lost 0 bases and 2 bases, there was a span of 8 bases. The CDR3 nucleotides are TGCGCCAGCAGCTTGGACGCCAGAAACACTGAAGCTTTCTTT. Its translation: CASSLDARNTEAFF. Full variable domain (outside the CDR3, taken from reference TRBV5-1 and TRBJ1-1): KAGVTQTPRYLIKTRGQQVTLSCSPISGHRSVSWYQQTPGQGLQFLFEYFSETQRNKGNFPGRFSGRQFSNSRSEMNVSTLELGDSALYLCASSLDARNTEAFFGQGTRLTVV.

The chain couples TRBV4-2 to TRBJ2-3, with 9 bases matching TRBD1. The germline V gene encodes CDR1 LGHNA and CDR2 YNFKEQ. The CDR3 consists of 16 residues. Unmatched junction bases numbered 6, after V lost 1 base and J lost 4 bases. The CDR3 loop is CASSQGTGAGADTQYF. As DNA, the CDR3 is TGTGCCAGCAGCCAAGGGACAGGGGCGGGGGCAGATACGCAGTATTTT.

The CDR3 region is CASSLGGGGYGYTF. The CDR3 coding sequence is TGTGCCAGCAGCTTAGGAGGGGGGGGCTATGGCTACACCTTC. This chain uses TRBV7-6 with TRBJ1-2; maybe TRBD1 (6 bases). Germline CDR1 reads SGHVS; CDR2 reads FNYEAQ. Trimming removed 1 base from V and 4 bases from J, with 10 bases in between. The CDR3 spans 14 residues.

CDR3 DNA sequence: TGTGCCAGTGGTGGTCGTCCCATTTTCGGGGAGCAGTACTTC. This translates into CASGGRPIFGEQYF. J is TRBJ2-7 and V is TRBV19; D ambiguous. Trimming took off 8 bases at V and 7 bases at J, with 21 bases between the two ends. CDR1 LNHDA and CDR2 SQIVND come from the germline V gene (reference sequence). The CDR3 is 14 residues long. Drawing the rest from reference TRBV19 and TRBJ2-7, the complete variable domain is DGGITQSPKYLFRKEGQNVTLSCEQNLNHDAMYWYRQDPGQGLRLIYYSQIVNDFQKGDIAEGYSVSREKKESFPLTVTSAQKNPTAFYLCASGGRPIFGEQYFGPGTRLTVT.